The 18 T cell receptor beta chains listed next were all sequenced from one sample in a study of response to subunit inactivated influenza vaccine. From the RT-PCR reads, TCRdb called clonotypes with MiXCR, one entry per CDR3 protein. Counted here are 530,000 or so distinct CDR3 sequences, 12% occurring once; the ten biggest clones make up 10%. Sequenced material: PBMCs from blood, taken on the day of vaccination. These receptors were obtained from a man between 50 and 59 years old who received an inactivated influenza vaccine.

J is TRBJ2-1 and V is TRBV9; 8 nucleotides align to TRBD2. The V and J ends lost 2 bases and 4 bases, in that order; junction bases with no gene match: 8. Looked up from germline, CDR1 is SGDLS and CDR2 is YYNGEE. This CDR3 comprises 16 residues. The CDR3 DNA reads as TGTGCCAGCAGCGTCCTCTTCGGGACTAGTTACAATGAGCAGTTCTTC. Translating it yields CASSVLFGTSYNEQFF.

This clonotype was counted many times. CDR3 in amino acids: CASSRSGLTDTQYF. The CDR3 region has the DNA TGTGCCAGCAGCCGGTCGGGGCTCACAGATACGCAGTATTTT. The V call is TRBV3-1, the J call TRBJ2-3, with D tentatively TRBD1 or TRBD2 (5 bases each). This CDR3 contains 14 residues. Germline assignment: CDR1 LGHDT and CDR2 YNNKEL (reference sequence). V was cut by 4 bases and J by 2 bases, with 10 bases left in between.

This clonotype was seen many times. V is TRBV5-1 and J is TRBJ1-1; 7 bases fit TRBD1. Trimming removed 4 bases from V and 2 bases from J; junction bases left unmatched: 8. The CDR3 consists of 15 residues. CDR1 is SGHRS and CDR2 is YFSETQ in the germline V gene. The CDR3 sequence: CASSDWGTVNTEAFF. CDR3 nucleotide sequence: TGCGCCAGCAGCGATTGGGGGACAGTTAACACTGAAGCTTTCTTT. The full variable domain, completed using reference TRBV5-1 and TRBJ1-1, is KAGVTQTPRYLIKTRGQQVTLSCSPISGHRSVSWYQQTPGQGLQFLFEYFSETQRNKGNFPGRFSGRQFSNSRSEMNVSTLELGDSALYLCASSDWGTVNTEAFFGQGTRLTVV.

This clonotype has a count of ten or more. The rearrangement uses TRBV12-3 or TRBV12-4 and TRBJ1-5; 7 bases map to TRBD1. Germline trimming cut 10 bases from V and 5 bases from J; bases unmatched to any gene: 8. This CDR3 is built from 13 residues. CDR3 coding DNA: TGTGCCACGGGTGACAGGGCGTATCAGCCCCAGCATTTT. Protein product: CATGDRAYQPQHF.

This clonotype was detected many times. This chain connects TRBV29-1 to TRBJ1-2; D is ambiguous. Germline V gene lookup returns CDR1 SQVTM and CDR2 ANQGSEA. The CDR3 loop spans 14 amino acids. Deletions cut 0 bases from V and 8 bases from J, with 16 bases between. CDR3 sequence (DNA): TGCAGCGTTGAAGAAGGGCGGGCCCGAGGGGGCTACACCTTC. It specifies CSVEEGRARGGYTF.

This clonotype showed up just a few times. At one boundary the junction diverges from the germline segment, which might be a read error. This chain links TRBV7-7 with TRBJ2-3, with D perhaps being TRBD1 or TRBD2 (6 bases each). Germline V CDR1 and CDR2: SSHAT, FNYEAQ (reference sequence). This CDR3 is 15 amino acids long. The chain's CDR3 is CASSPTGRLTDTQYF. The CDR3 DNA sequence: TGTGCTAGCAGTCCTACAGGGAGGTTAACAGATACGCAGTATTTT.

The chain links TRBV20-1 to TRBJ1-1; D unclear. Germline V gives CDR1 DFQATT, CDR2 SNEGSKA (reference sequence). This CDR3 comprises 14 residues. Trimming pared 0 bases from V and 1 base from J, leaving 9 bases between. This CDR3 is CSAREGQTNTEAFF. CDR3 sequence (DNA): TGCAGTGCTAGAGAGGGTCAGACGAACACTGAAGCTTTCTTT.

The chain joins TRBV28 to TRBJ2-5; the match to TRBD1 covers 9 bases. Germline loops: CDR1 MDHEN, CDR2 SYDVKM. Losses at the gene ends were 6 bases for V and 2 bases for J; bases not matched to a gene: 10. The CDR3 has 16 amino acids. The CDR3 loop is CASSFTGTGRQETQYF. The DNA for the CDR3 is TGTGCCAGCAGCTTTACGGGGACAGGGAGGCAAGAGACCCAGTACTTC.

This chain joins TRBV3-1 and TRBJ2-2; the D is unclear. This CDR3 contains 13 residues. Germline loops: CDR1 LGHDT, CDR2 YNNKEL (reference sequence). With 4 bases removed from V and 8 bases from J, the gap between germline ends came to 11 bases. The CDR3 is CASSPTEIGELFF. The CDR3 DNA follows: TGTGCCAGCAGCCCTACTGAAATAGGGGAGCTGTTTTTT.

The V call is TRBV12-3 or TRBV12-4, the J call TRBJ2-1; 8 bases are shared with TRBD1. The CDR3 consists of 17 residues. With 5 bases clipped from V and 2 bases from J, the junction kept 11 bases outside the gene matches. The CDR3 is CASSPPRDRGPYNEQFF. CDR3 sequence (DNA): TGTGCCAGCAGTCCCCCTCGAGACAGGGGCCCCTACAATGAGCAGTTCTTC.

The sample holds a few counts of this clonotype. This chain links TRBV20-1 with TRBJ2-7; 7 positions agree with TRBD1. This CDR3 spans 14 amino acids. Germline CDR1 and CDR2: DFQATT and SNEGSKA (reference sequence). After removal of 0 bases from V and 5 bases from J, the junction contained 7 bases not matched to a gene. CDR3 sequence (DNA): TGCAGTGCTAGAGATCGTCGACAGGGCCACGAGCAGTACTTC. Translated, it gives CSARDRRQGHEQYF.

The J gene is TRBJ2-4, the V gene TRBV11-2; D is uncertain. The CDR3 sequence is 15 residues long. Germline-derived CDR1 and CDR2 are SGHAT and FQNNGV. Trimming left V 0 bases short and J 1 base short, with 7 bases between. Here the CDR3 DNA reads TGTGCCAGCAGCTTAGACCAGGTCGCCAAAAACATTCAGTACTTC. It yields the protein CASSLDQVAKNIQYF.

This clonotype has ten or more counts. The CDR3 loop reads CAISESLLPGADTQYF. The CDR3 DNA reads as TGTGCCATCAGTGAGTCCTTACTCCCAGGCGCAGATACGCAGTATTTT. V and J are TRBV10-3 and TRBJ2-3; D is unclear. The ends were cut back, 0 bases at V and 4 bases at J, with 14 bases in the middle. Germline CDR1 reads ENHRY; CDR2 reads SYGVKD. The CDR3 is 16 residues long.

The sample holds a few counts of this clonotype. DNA of the CDR3: TGTGCCACCAGTGGCCGGGAGAGCTCCTACAATGAGCAGTTCTTC. As protein: CATSGRESSYNEQFF. The genes are TRBV24-1 and TRBJ2-1, with D possibly TRBD2 on 6 matching bases. CDR1 KGHDR and CDR2 SFDVKD come from the germline V gene. V was pared by 5 bases and J by 0 bases, with 10 bases between. The CDR3 spans 15 residues.

The chain carries TRBV2 and TRBJ2-7, with D unclear. This CDR3 region has 12 residues. CDR1 is SNHLY and CDR2 is FYNNEI in the germline V gene. V lost 6 bases, J lost 9 bases, and 15 bases lay in between. For the CDR3, the DNA is TGTGCCAGCAGCTTCGGACCGGGTGCGCAGTACTTC. Translating gives CASSFGPGAQYF.

This clonotype was found many times. The CDR3 DNA sequence: TGTGCCAGCACGCGGACAGGGGGAAGAACCACCGGGGAGCTGTTTTTT. It yields the protein CASTRTGGRTTGELFF. V gene TRBV9 combines with J gene TRBJ2-2; 10 bases map to TRBD1. The J segment lost 4 bases and the V segment lost 6 bases, leaving 9 bases of the junction unmatched. Germline V gene lookup returns CDR1 SGDLS and CDR2 YYNGEE. CDR3 length equals 16 residues.

The chain is built from TRBV7-9 and TRBJ1-2; possible D gene TRBD1, 6 bases. V lost 4 bases and J 8 bases, leaving 11 bases between the germline ends. This CDR3 is built from 12 residues. Germline values: CDR1 SEHNR, CDR2 FQNEAQ (reference sequence). The CDR3 DNA follows: TGTGCCAGCAGCTACAGGGAGTGGGGCTACACCTTC. It specifies CASSYREWGYTF.

This clonotype was seen more than once but under ten times. V is TRBV6-2 or TRBV6-3 and J is TRBJ2-1; a possible D gene is TRBD2 (6 bases). The V gene lost 7 bases and the J gene lost 8 bases, with 15 bases spanning the gap. Germline-derived CDR1 and CDR2 are MNHEY and SVGEGT. The CDR3 runs to 13 residues. The DNA of the CDR3 is TGTGCCAGCACCTACAGAAGGGAGGATGAGCAGTTCTTC. Protein: CASTYRREDEQFF.